The source of this T cell receptor beta chain is a study of Graves' ophthalmopathy and Graves' hyperthyroidism. The TCR beta CDR3 regions underwent amplification from RNA transcripts. HTBI-primed RT-PCR formed the first round, and a multiplex PCR formed the second. One entry per CDR3 protein results from TCRdb running MiXCR on the multiplex PCR reads. This table holds 200,000 to 250,000 distinct CDR3 sequences, about 46% found once. The study's findings and limits: Progression of ophthalmopathy was predicted by the model with about 66% sensitivity and around 72% specificity. Blood shared most expanded thyroid clonotypes above 0.001 frequency.

There are a few counts of this clonotype. Its antigen is unknown. A duration under 3 months, NOSPECS ≥4, CAS ≥3 and moderate-to-severe activity characterized the donors with ophthalmopathy. Other autoimmune diseases, uncontrolled infections, pregnancy or lactation ruled patients out of participation. The receptor comes from an adult man with Graves' ophthalmopathy. The sample consisted of peripheral blood.

The CDR3 region is CASSQAGTSYEQYF. CDR3 sequence (DNA): TGTGCCAGCAGCCAGGCCGGGACCTCCTACGAGCAGTACTTC. The chain is built from TRBV3-1 and TRBJ2-7; perhaps D is TRBD1 or TRBD2 (5 bases each). Germline loops: CDR1 LGHDT, CDR2 YNNKEL (reference sequence). The CDR3 has 14 residues. The V and J ends lost 3 bases and 0 bases respectively, with 9 bases between them.